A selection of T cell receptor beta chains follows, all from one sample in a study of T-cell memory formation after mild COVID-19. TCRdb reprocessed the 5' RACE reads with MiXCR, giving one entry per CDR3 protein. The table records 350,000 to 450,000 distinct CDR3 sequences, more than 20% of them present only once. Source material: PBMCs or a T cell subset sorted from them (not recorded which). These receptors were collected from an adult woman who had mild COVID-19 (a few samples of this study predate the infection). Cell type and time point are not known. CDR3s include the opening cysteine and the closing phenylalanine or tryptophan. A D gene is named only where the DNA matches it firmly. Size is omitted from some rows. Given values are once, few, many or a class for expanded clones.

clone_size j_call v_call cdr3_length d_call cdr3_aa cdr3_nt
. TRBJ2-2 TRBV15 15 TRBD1 CATRATGLDTGELFF TGTGCCACCAGAGCGACAGGGTTGGACACCGGGGAGCTGTTTTTT
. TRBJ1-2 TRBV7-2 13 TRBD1 CASSMTGGGGYTF TGTGCCAGCAGCATGACAGGGGGCGGTGGCTACACCTTC
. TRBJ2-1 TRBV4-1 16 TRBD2 CASSQDERGSYNEQFF TGCGCCAGCAGCCAAGATGAGCGGGGTTCCTACAATGAGCAGTTCTTC
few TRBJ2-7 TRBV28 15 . CASSLLRGEGYEQYF TGTGCCAGCAGTTTATTGCGGGGAGAGGGCTACGAGCAGTACTTC
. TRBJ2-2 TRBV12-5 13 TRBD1 CASGLGTGRELFF TGTGCTAGTGGTTTGGGGACAGGAAGGGAGCTGTTTTTT
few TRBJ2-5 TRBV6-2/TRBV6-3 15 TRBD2 CASSYGASGRETQYF TGTGCCAGCAGTTACGGTGCTAGCGGGAGGGAGACCCAGTACTTC
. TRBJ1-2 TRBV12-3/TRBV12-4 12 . CASSSPGVGYTF TGTGCCAGCAGCAGTCCAGGCGTAGGCTACACCTTC
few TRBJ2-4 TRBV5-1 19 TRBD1 CASSSGQVGGVKAKNIQYF TGCGCCAGCAGCTCCGGACAGGTTGGCGGAGTTAAAGCCAAAAACATTCAGTACTTC
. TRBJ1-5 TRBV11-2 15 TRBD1 CASSLQGQGNQPQHF TGTGCCAGCAGCTTACAGGGACAGGGCAATCAGCCCCAGCATTTT
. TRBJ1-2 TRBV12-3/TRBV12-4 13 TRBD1 CASRIQGGDGYTF TGTGCGAGCCGAATCCAGGGGGGCGATGGCTACACCTTC
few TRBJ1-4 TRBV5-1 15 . CASSVRAATNEKLFF TGCGCCAGCAGCGTTCGAGCAGCAACTAATGAAAAACTGTTTTTT
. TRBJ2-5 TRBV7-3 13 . CASSRDIAETQYF TGTGCCAGCAGCCGGGATATTGCGGAGACCCAGTACTTC
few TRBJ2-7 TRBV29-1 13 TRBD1 CSVEGRGLYEQYF TGCAGCGTTGAGGGCAGGGGGCTCTACGAGCAGTACTTC
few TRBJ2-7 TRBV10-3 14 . CAISDRAATYEQYF TGTGCCATCAGTGACCGGGCAGCTACCTACGAGCAGTACTTC
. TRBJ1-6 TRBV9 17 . CASSVEGLVGYNSPLHF TGTGCCAGCAGCGTAGAAGGTTTAGTCGGCTATAATTCACCCCTCCACTTT
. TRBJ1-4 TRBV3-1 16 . CASSQEQAGRREKLFF TGTGCCAGCAGCCAAGAGCAGGCGGGGCGGCGTGAAAAACTGTTTTTT
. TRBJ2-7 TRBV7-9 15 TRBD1 CASSHHGTGGYEQYF TGTGCCAGCAGCCACCACGGGACAGGGGGCTACGAGCAGTACTTC
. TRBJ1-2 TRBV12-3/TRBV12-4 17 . CASSRETMQPSNYGYTF TGTGCCAGCAGCCGAGAAACCATGCAGCCTTCTAACTATGGCTACACCTTC
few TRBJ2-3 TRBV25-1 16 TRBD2 CASSGLAGQSTDTQYF TGTGCCAGCAGTGGACTAGCGGGGCAAAGCACAGATACGCAGTATTTT
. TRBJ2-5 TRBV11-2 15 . CASSSAREEEETQYF TGTGCCAGCAGCTCCGCCAGGGAGGAGGAAGAGACCCAGTACTTC
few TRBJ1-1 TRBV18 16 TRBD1 CASSPAGTGVNTEAFF TGTGCCAGCTCACCCGCCGGGACAGGGGTTAACACTGAAGCTTTCTTT
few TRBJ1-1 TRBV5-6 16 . CASSTGIIRPNTEAFF TGTGCCAGCAGTACAGGGATAATACGCCCGAACACTGAAGCTTTCTTT
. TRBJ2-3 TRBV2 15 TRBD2 CASTLTSVSTDTQYF TGTGCCAGCACCCTGACTAGCGTTAGCACAGATACGCAGTATTTT
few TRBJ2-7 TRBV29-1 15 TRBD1 CSVEGSGQGATEQYF TGCAGCGTTGAGGGCTCGGGGCAGGGGGCTACCGAGCAGTACTTC
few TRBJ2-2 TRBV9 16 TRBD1 CASSHWTGEDTGELFF TGTGCCAGCAGCCATTGGACAGGGGAGGATACCGGGGAGCTGTTTTTT
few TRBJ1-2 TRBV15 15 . CATSRDVGAMDGYTF TGTGCCACCAGCAGAGATGTAGGGGCGATGGATGGCTACACCTTC
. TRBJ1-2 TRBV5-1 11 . CASSLTGSYTF TGCGCCAGCAGCTTAACAGGGAGCTACACCTTC
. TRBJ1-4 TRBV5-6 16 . CASSRSNRDGGEKLFF TGTGCCAGCAGCCGGTCCAACCGGGATGGGGGTGAAAAACTGTTTTTT
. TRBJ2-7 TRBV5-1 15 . CASSLSGDSTYEQYF TGCGCCAGCAGCCTGAGCGGGGACAGTACCTACGAGCAGTACTTC
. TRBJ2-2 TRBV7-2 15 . CASSLAPAQGGELFF TGTGCCAGCAGCTTAGCGCCCGCGCAGGGCGGGGAGCTGTTTTTT
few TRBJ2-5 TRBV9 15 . CASSQHSTYQETQYF TGTGCCAGCAGCCAGCATTCAACCTACCAAGAGACCCAGTACTTC
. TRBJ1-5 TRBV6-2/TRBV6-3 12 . CATREDNQPQHF TGTGCCACGAGGGAAGATAATCAGCCCCAGCATTTT
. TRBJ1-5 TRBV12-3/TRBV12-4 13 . CASSYQGLQPQHF TGTGCCAGCAGCTATCAGGGTTTACAGCCCCAGCATTTT
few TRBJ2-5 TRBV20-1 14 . CSASSRGAVETQYF TGCAGTGCTAGCTCGAGGGGGGCTGTAGAGACCCAGTACTTC
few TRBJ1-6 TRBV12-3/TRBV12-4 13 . CASSPSGSSPLHF TGTGCCAGCAGCCCCTCAGGGAGTTCACCCCTCCACTTT
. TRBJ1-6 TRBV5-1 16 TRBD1 CASSLEPQGNNSPLHF TGCGCCAGCAGCTTGGAACCACAGGGGAATAATTCACCCCTCCACTTT
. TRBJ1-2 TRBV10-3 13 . CAIRREPDYGYTF TGTGCCATCAGGAGGGAACCGGACTATGGCTACACCTTC
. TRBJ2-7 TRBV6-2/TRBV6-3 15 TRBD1 CASSRRDRGFHEQYF TGTGCCAGCAGTCGCCGGGACAGGGGCTTCCACGAGCAGTACTTC
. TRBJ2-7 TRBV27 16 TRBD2 CASSLSVTSGFYEQYF TGTGCCAGCAGTTTATCGGTGACTAGCGGGTTCTACGAGCAGTACTTC
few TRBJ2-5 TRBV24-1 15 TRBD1 CATSADRGRGETQYF TGTGCCACCAGTGCGGACAGGGGGCGCGGGGAGACCCAGTACTTC
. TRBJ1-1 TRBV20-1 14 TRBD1 CSARVGTGGTEAFF TGCAGTGCTAGAGTAGGGACAGGGGGGACTGAAGCTTTCTTT
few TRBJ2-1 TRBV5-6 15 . CASSDEEAGLDEQFF TGTGCCAGCAGCGACGAAGAGGCAGGGTTGGATGAGCAGTTCTTC
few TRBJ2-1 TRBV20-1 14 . CSASEGGAYNEQFF TGCAGTGCTAGTGAGGGGGGAGCCTACAATGAGCAGTTCTTC
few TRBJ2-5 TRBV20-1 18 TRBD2 CSARAGVGSGRIQETQYF TGCAGTGCTAGGGCCGGGGTTGGTAGCGGGAGGATCCAAGAGACCCAGTACTTC
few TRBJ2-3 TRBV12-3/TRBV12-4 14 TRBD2 CASSFGLATDTQYF TGTGCCAGCAGTTTCGGACTAGCCACAGATACGCAGTATTTT
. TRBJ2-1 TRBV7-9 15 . CASSGSGTAKNEQFF TGTGCCAGCAGCGGGTCCGGGACCGCGAAAAATGAGCAGTTCTTC